This TCR beta chain derives from a study of blood T cell repertoires in COVID-19. The CDR3 contains 11 residues. The ends were cut back, 6 bases at V and 5 bases at J, with 4 bases in the middle. Using immunoSEQ multiplex PCR, the repertoire was profiled, and TCRdb retains in-frame clones only, with some absent. The table lists just over 75,000 clones, roughly 84% of them singletons, with 3% to 4% in the top ten. Sequenced material: peripheral blood. This chain joins TRBV12-3 or TRBV12-4 and TRBJ2-2; D unresolved. This sequence originates from a man aged 45-60 years with acute or convalescent COVID-19. The CDR3 coding sequence is TGTGCCAGCAGCAGGACCGGGGAGCTGTTTTTT. Its protein is CASSRTGELFF.